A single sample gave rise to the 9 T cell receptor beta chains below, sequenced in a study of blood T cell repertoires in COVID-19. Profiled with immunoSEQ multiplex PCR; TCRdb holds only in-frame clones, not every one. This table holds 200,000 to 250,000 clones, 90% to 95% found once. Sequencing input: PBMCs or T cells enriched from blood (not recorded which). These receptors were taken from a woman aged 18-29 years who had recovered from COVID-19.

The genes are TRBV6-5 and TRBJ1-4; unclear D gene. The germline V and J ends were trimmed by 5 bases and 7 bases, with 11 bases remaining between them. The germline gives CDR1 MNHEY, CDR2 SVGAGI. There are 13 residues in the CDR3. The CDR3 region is CASSRVEGEKLFF. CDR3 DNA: TGTGCCAGCAGTAGGGTAGAGGGTGAAAAACTGTTTTTT.

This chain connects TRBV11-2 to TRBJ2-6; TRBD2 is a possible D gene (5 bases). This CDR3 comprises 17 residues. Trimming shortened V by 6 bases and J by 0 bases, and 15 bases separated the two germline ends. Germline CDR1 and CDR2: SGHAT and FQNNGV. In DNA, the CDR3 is TGTGCCAGCAGGTGGGGAGACCTCGCCTCTGGGGCCAACGTCCTGACTTTC. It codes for CASRWGDLASGANVLTF.

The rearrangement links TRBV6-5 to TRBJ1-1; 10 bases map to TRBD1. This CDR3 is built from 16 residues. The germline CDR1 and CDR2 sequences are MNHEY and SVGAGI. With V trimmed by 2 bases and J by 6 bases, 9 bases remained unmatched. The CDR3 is CASSYRRTGGAAEAFF. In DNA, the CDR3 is TGTGCCAGCAGTTACCGGCGGACAGGGGGAGCGGCTGAAGCTTTCTTT.

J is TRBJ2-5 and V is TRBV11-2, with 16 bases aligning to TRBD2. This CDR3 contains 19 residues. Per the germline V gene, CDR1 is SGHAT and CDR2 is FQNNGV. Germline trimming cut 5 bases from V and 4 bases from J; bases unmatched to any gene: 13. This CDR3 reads CASSVQSGLAGGPRETQYF. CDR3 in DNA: TGTGCCAGCAGCGTTCAGTCGGGACTAGCGGGAGGGCCTCGAGAGACCCAGTACTTC. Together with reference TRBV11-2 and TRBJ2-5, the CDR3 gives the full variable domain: EAGVAQSPRYKIIEKRQSVAFWCNPISGHATLYWYQQILGQGPKLLIQFQNNGVVDDSQLPKDRFSAERLKGVDSTLKIQPAKLEDSAVYLCASSVQSGLAGGPRETQYFGPGTRLLVL.

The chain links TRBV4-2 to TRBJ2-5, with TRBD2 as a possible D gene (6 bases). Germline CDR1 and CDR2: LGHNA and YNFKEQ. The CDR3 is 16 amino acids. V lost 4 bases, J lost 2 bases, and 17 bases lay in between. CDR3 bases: TGTGCCAGCAGCCTGCCAGGCGGACGGGGGCAAGAGACCCAGTACTTC. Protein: CASSLPGGRGQETQYF.

CDR3 region: CASSLGWDRVNYGYTF. The CDR3 coding sequence is TGTGCCAGCAGCTTAGGTTGGGACAGGGTCAACTATGGCTACACCTTC. The rearrangement links TRBV11-3 to TRBJ1-2, with 9 bases identical to TRBD1. Losses at the gene ends were 1 base for V and 2 bases for J; bases not matched to a gene: 5. Germline V CDR1 and CDR2: SGHNT, YENEEA. The CDR3 covers 16 residues.

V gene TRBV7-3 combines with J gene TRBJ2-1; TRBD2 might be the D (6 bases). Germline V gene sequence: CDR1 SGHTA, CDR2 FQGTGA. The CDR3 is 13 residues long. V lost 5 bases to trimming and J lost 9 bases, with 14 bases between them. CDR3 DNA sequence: TGTGCCAGCAGCGATAGCGGTAGTAGTGAGCAGTTCTTC. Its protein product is CASSDSGSSEQFF.

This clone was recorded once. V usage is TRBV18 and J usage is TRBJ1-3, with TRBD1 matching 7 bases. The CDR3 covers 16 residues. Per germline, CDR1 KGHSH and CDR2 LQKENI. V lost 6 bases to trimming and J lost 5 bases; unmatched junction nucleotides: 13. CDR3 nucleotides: TGTGCCAGCTCGCTATCGCCGGGGACAGTGAGAAACACCATATATTTT. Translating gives CASSLSPGTVRNTIYF. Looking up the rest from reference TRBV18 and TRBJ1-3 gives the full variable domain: NAGVMQNPRHLVRRRGQEARLRCSPMKGHSHVYWYRQLPEEGLKFMVYLQKENIIDESGMPKERFSAEFPKEGPSILRIQQVVRGDSAAYFCASSLSPGTVRNTIYFGEGSWLTVV.

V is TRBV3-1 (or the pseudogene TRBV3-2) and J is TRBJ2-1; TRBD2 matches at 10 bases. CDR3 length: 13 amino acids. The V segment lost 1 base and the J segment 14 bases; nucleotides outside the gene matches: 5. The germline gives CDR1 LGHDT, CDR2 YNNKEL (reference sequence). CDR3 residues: CASSQGRTSGKFF. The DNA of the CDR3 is TGTGCCAGCAGCCAAGGTAGGACTAGCGGAAAGTTCTTC.